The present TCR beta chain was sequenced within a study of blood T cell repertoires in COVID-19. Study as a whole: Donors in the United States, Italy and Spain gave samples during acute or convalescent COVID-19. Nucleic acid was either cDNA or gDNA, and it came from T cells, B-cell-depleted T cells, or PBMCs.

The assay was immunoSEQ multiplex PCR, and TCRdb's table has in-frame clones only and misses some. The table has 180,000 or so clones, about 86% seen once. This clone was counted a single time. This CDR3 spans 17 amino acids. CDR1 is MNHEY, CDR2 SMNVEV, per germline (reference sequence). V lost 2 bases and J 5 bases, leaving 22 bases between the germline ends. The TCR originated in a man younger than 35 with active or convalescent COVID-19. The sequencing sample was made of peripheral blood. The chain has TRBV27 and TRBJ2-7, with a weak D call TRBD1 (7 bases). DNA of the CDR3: TGTGCCAGCAGTTTAGAGGGTCTGAGGCAGGGGGGTCACGAGCAGTACTTC. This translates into CASSLEGLRQGGHEQYF.